This entry lists 6 T cell receptor beta chains sequenced from one sample in a study of T-cell memory formation after mild COVID-19 (dated by TCRdb to 2020 to 2023). Receptor libraries were prepared by 5' RACE. The instrument was an Illumina NovaSeq 6000. TCRdb cleaned the public reads at Q25 with fastp, built clones with MiXCR and kept in-frame beta chains. CDR3 protein duplicates are merged, each entry listing the most common genes and DNA. Across this sample there are around 410,000 distinct CDR3 sequences, with around a quarter seen only once. The ten largest clonotypes hold roughly 13% of the sample. The sequenced sample consisted of PBMCs or a T cell subset sorted from them (not recorded which). The receptors come from an adult woman who had mild COVID-19 (a few samples of this study predate the infection). The sample titles of this study are shuffled in the database, so cell type and time point are left out; the donor was told from shared clones.

This clonotype was counted many times. CDR3 sequence reads: CASSLYPQGAETQYF. The CDR3 DNA follows: TGTGCCAGCAGCTTGTACCCCCAGGGGGCAGAGACCCAGTACTTC. V gene TRBV7-6 combines with J gene TRBJ2-5; 8 nucleotides match TRBD1. This CDR3 region has 15 residues. Germline V CDR1 and CDR2: SGHVS, FNYEAQ. Losses at the gene ends were 3 bases for V and 4 bases for J; bases not matched to a gene: 7.

The chain couples TRBV19 to TRBJ2-1; D may be TRBD1 (5 bases). The CDR3 extends over 16 amino acids. V was trimmed by 4 bases and J by 1 base, leaving 14 bases between them. Germline CDR1 LNHDA, CDR2 SQIVND (reference sequence). CDR3 sequence: CASSSFLDSSYNEQFF. CDR3 bases: TGTGCCAGTAGTAGCTTCCTAGACAGTTCCTACAATGAGCAGTTCTTC.

In this sample, this clonotype turned up a few times. The chain is built from TRBV7-9 and TRBJ2-5, with D unclear. The CDR3 loop spans 17 amino acids. Trimming cost V 3 bases and J 3 bases, with 20 bases left between them. Germline assignment: CDR1 SEHNR and CDR2 FQNEAQ (reference sequence). The CDR3 protein is CASSFGAHLGGKETQYF. The CDR3 nucleotides are TGTGCCAGCAGCTTCGGTGCTCACTTAGGTGGTAAAGAGACCCAGTACTTC.

On this clonotype: This may stem from a read error, because a much larger clone lies one nucleotide away. The rearrangement uses TRBV7-3 and TRBJ1-5; maybe TRBD1 (6 bases). The CDR3 extends over 19 amino acids. Germline CDR1 reads SGHTA; CDR2 reads FQGTGA. The CDR3 loop reads CASSLAVQGKPSYRQLQHF. The CDR3 DNA reads TGTGCCAGCAGCTTGGCCGTCCAGGGGAAACCCTCATATAGGCAGCTCCAGCATTTT.

In this sample, this clonotype turned up a few times. The V and J genes are TRBV20-1 and TRBJ2-7; a weak D match, TRBD2 (5 bases). V lost 2 bases and J 5 bases, leaving 16 bases between the germline ends. CDR1 and CDR2 from the germline V gene are DFQATT and SNEGSKA (reference sequence). CDR3 length equals 14 residues. The CDR3 loop reads CSARPGSRGNEQYF. DNA for the CDR3: TGCAGTGCTAGACCGGGCTCCCGGGGAAACGAGCAGTACTTC.

The chain has TRBV29-1 and TRBJ1-1, with D hard to call. Trimming stripped 0 bases from V and 1 base from J, with 12 bases between. CDR1 is SQVTM, CDR2 ANQGSEA, per germline. This CDR3 spans 15 amino acids. Here the CDR3 reads CSVEDEGIANTEAFF. CDR3 nucleotide sequence: TGCAGCGTTGAAGATGAAGGAATAGCGAACACTGAAGCTTTCTTT.